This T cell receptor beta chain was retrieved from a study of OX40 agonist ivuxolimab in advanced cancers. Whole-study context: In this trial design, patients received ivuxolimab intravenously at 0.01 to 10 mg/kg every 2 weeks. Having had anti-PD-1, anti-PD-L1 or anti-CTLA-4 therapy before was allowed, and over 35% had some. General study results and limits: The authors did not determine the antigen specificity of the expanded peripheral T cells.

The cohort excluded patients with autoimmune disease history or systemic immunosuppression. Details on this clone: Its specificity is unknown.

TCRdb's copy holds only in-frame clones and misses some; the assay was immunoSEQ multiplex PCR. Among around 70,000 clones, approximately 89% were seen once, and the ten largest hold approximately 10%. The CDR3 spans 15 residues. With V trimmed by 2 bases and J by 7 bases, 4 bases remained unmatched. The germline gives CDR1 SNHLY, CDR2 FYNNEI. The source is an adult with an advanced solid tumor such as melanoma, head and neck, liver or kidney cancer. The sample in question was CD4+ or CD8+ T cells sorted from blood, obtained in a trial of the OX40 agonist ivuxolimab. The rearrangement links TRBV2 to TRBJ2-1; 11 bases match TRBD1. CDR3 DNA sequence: TGTGCCAGCAGTGAAAGGGGGGACAGGGGGAATGAGCAGTTCTTC. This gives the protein CASSERGDRGNEQFF.